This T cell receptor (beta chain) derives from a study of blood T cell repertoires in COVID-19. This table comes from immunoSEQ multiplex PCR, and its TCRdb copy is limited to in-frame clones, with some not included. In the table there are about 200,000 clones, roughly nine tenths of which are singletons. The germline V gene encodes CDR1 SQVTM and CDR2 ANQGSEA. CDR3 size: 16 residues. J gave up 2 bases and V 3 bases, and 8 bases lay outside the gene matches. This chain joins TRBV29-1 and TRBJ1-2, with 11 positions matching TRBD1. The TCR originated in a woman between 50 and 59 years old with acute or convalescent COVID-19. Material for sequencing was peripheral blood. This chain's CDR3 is CSVDTAGTGGNYGYTF. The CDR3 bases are TGCAGCGTTGATACCGCCGGGACAGGGGGGAACTATGGCTACACCTTC.